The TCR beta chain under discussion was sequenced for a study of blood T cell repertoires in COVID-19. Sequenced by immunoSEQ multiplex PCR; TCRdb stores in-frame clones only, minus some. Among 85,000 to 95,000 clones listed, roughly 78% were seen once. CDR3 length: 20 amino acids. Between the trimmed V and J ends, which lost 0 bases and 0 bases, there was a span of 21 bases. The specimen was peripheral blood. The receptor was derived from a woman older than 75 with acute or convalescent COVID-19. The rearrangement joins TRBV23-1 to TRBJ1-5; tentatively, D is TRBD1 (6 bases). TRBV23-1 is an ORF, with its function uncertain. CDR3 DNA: TGCGCCAGCAGTCAATCCCCGAGGCCTCCCAGGGGCTATAGCAATCAGCCCCAGCATTTT. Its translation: CASSQSPRPPRGYSNQPQHF.